These 21 T cell receptor beta chains were sequenced from one sample in a study of T cell responses to AZD1222 COVID-19 vaccine. Data came from immunoSEQ multiplex PCR; TCRdb stores just in-frame clones and leaves some out. This sample carries roughly 110,000 clones, more than 75% of them seen once, and the ten largest clones take roughly an eighth. Sequencing was performed on peripheral blood, taken on day 0 of AZD1222 vaccination. The receptors were sampled from an adult in good health.

The rearrangement links TRBV7-9 to TRBJ2-4, with 7 bases lining up with TRBD1. The V gene's germline CDR1 is SEHNR and CDR2 FQNEAQ (reference sequence). V dropped 5 bases and J dropped 0; count of bases not matched to a gene: 4. CDR3 length: 15 amino acids. The CDR3 loop is CASSLTGEAKNIQYF. The DNA of the CDR3 is TGTGCCAGCAGCCTAACAGGGGAAGCCAAAAACATTCAGTACTTC.

The chain uses TRBV7-3 and TRBJ2-1, with D perhaps matching TRBD2 (5 bases). The CDR3 sequence is 13 residues long. V was trimmed by 3 bases and J by 7 bases, leaving 10 bases between them. Germline CDR1 reads SGHTA; CDR2 reads FQGTGA. The CDR3, as DNA: TGTGCCAGCAGCTTCTCTAGCAGGAATGAGCAGTTCTTC. Its protein is CASSFSSRNEQFF.

V is TRBV9 and J is TRBJ2-7; TRBD1 matches 10 bases. V dropped 3 bases and J dropped 5; count of bases not matched to a gene: 8. CDR1 and CDR2 (germline): SGDLS, YYNGEE. The length of the CDR3 is 15 residues. In DNA, the CDR3 is TGTGCCAGCAGCGCCTCCAGACAGGGGGCACACGAGCAGTACTTC. It yields the protein CASSASRQGAHEQYF.

The V and J genes are TRBV2 and TRBJ1-1, with 8 bases identical to TRBD1. After removal of 4 bases from V and 7 bases from J, the junction contained 8 bases not matched to a gene. The CDR3 contains 14 residues. Germline V gene lookup returns CDR1 SNHLY and CDR2 FYNNEI. The DNA for the CDR3 is TGTGCCAGCAGTGGAGACAGGGGAGATGGTGAAGCTTTCTTT. Amino acids: CASSGDRGDGEAFF.

This chain joins TRBV19 and TRBJ2-1; D uncertain. The CDR3 is 12 residues long. CDR1 and CDR2 (germline): LNHDA, SQIVND (reference sequence). The ends were cut back, 7 bases at V and 10 bases at J, with 14 bases in the middle. The CDR3 loop is CASTLDRREQFF. In DNA, the CDR3 is TGTGCCAGTACTTTAGACCGTCGGGAGCAGTTCTTC.

This rearrangement joins TRBV27 to TRBJ2-6; 7 bases align to TRBD2. V dropped 6 bases and J dropped 10; count of bases not matched to a gene: 6. CDR3 length: 13 residues. Germline V CDR1 and CDR2: MNHEY, SMNVEV (reference sequence). CDR3 in DNA: TGTGCCAGCAGATATCTCGGGGGGAACGTCCTGACTTTC. Translated, it gives CASRYLGGNVLTF.

The chain recombines TRBV9 with TRBJ1-1, with TRBD1 identical over 10 bases. V trimming: 4 bases; J trimming: 1 base; junction bases outside the gene matches: 10. Germline-derived CDR1 and CDR2 are SGDLS and YYNGEE. The CDR3 consists of 17 residues. This CDR3 is CASSPYDRGLRNTEAFF. CDR3 in DNA: TGTGCCAGCAGCCCATATGACAGGGGGCTGAGGAACACTGAAGCTTTCTTT.

This clone was picked up a small number of times. The V gene is TRBV7-8, the J gene TRBJ2-1; the D gene could be TRBD1 or TRBD2 (5 bases each). Germline loops: CDR1 SGHVS, CDR2 FQNEAQ. The CDR3 is made up of 13 amino acids. V lost 11 bases to trimming and J lost 0 bases, with 11 bases between them. The CDR3 DNA sequence: TGTGCCGGGGGTGAAGGCTCCTACAATGAGCAGTTCTTC. Translating it yields CAGGEGSYNEQFF.

This sequence joins TRBV29-1 and TRBJ2-7, with 11 bases that match TRBD2. Germline trimming cut 6 bases from V and 1 base from J; bases unmatched to any gene: 5. From germline, CDR1 is SQVTM and CDR2 ANQGSEA. This CDR3 is built from 14 residues. DNA for the CDR3: TGCAGCGTCAAACTAGCGGGAGTGTCCTACGAGCAGTACTTC. Translating it yields CSVKLAGVSYEQYF.

V and J are TRBV2 and TRBJ1-3; D uncertain. Germline CDR1 reads SNHLY; CDR2 reads FYNNEI. Trimming pared 9 bases from V and 1 base from J, leaving 16 bases between. This CDR3 has 15 residues. In nucleotides, the CDR3 is TGTGCCAGTACCGAGAATTCCCGGTCTGGAAACACCATATATTTT. It codes for CASTENSRSGNTIYF.

The J gene is TRBJ1-5, the V gene TRBV19, with a possible D match to TRBD1 (5 bases). Germline CDR1 reads LNHDA; CDR2 reads SQIVND (reference sequence). The CDR3 length is 13 residues. Trimming stripped 6 bases from V and 7 bases from J, with 13 bases between. CDR3 region: CASRGDRRQPQHF. CDR3 nucleotides: TGTGCCAGTAGAGGGGACCGGAGACAGCCCCAGCATTTT.

This clone occurred a few times. V is TRBV7-9 and J is TRBJ1-2, with 7 positions matching TRBD1. Germline CDR1 SEHNR, CDR2 FQNEAQ (reference sequence). The CDR3 covers 15 residues. The ends lost 3 bases at V and 3 bases at J; junction bases unmatched: 7. DNA for the CDR3: TGTGCCAGCAGCTTGAGCAGGGGGGAGGACTATGGCTACACCTTC. It specifies CASSLSRGEDYGYTF.

This clone was recorded only once. This chain links TRBV7-2 with TRBJ1-2, with D possibly matching TRBD1 (6 bases). V was shortened by 1 base and J by 8 bases, with 11 bases between the two germline ends. From germline, CDR1 is SGHTA and CDR2 FQGNSA. There are 13 residues in the CDR3. DNA for the CDR3: TGTGCCAGCAGCTTAGACAGGGTACAGGGCTACACCTTC. It codes for CASSLDRVQGYTF.

The chain has TRBV15 and TRBJ2-7, with 14 bases matching TRBD2. This CDR3 has 17 amino acids. Germline loops: CDR1 LNHNV, CDR2 YYDKDF (reference sequence). With 0 bases clipped from V and 4 bases from J, the junction kept 5 bases outside the gene matches. DNA of the CDR3: TGTGCCACCAGCAGAGAAGCCGGGACTAGCGGGAGATACGAGCAGTACTTC. Translation gives CATSREAGTSGRYEQYF.

The genes are TRBV4-1 and TRBJ2-3, with D perhaps matching TRBD1 or TRBD2 (6 bases each). V gave up 0 bases and J gave up 1 base, with 11 bases separating them. The CDR3 runs 16 residues. Germline values: CDR1 MGHRA, CDR2 YSYEKL. The CDR3 reads CASSQEGRTGTDTQYF. The CDR3 DNA reads TGCGCCAGCAGCCAAGAAGGGAGGACAGGCACAGATACGCAGTATTTT.

V and J are TRBV9 and TRBJ2-6; tentatively, D is TRBD1 (6 bases). The CDR3 contains 18 residues. The V gene's germline CDR1 is SGDLS and CDR2 YYNGEE. V lost 4 bases and J 0 bases, leaving 17 bases between the germline ends. CDR3 sequence (DNA): TGTGCCAGCAGCCAAAGCGGCAGGGGAATCTCTGGGGCCAACGTCCTGACTTTC. Translated: CASSQSGRGISGANVLTF.

Details on this clone: Within the sample, other DNA sequences also encode this same CDR3. The chain uses TRBV28 and TRBJ1-4, with a tentative D call TRBD1 (5 bases). Germline loops: CDR1 MDHEN, CDR2 SYDVKM. V gave up 4 bases and J gave up 8 bases, with 8 bases separating them. The CDR3 contains 12 residues. Written as DNA, the CDR3 is TGTGCCAGCAGTTCCGGGGGGGAAAAACTGTTTTTT. Amino acids: CASSSGGEKLFF. Full variable domain (missing parts from reference TRBV28 and TRBJ1-4): DVKVTQSSRYLVKRTGEKVFLECVQDMDHENMFWYRQDPGLGLRLIYFSYDVKMKEKGDIPEGYSVSREKKERFSLILESASTNQTSMYLCASSSGGEKLFFGSGTQLSVL.

The V gene is TRBV11-2, the J gene TRBJ1-2, with TRBD1 as a possible D gene (6 bases). This CDR3 has 15 residues. V shed 5 bases and J shed 7 bases, with 20 bases lying between them. CDR1 and CDR2 (germline): SGHAT, FQNNGV. This CDR3 is CASSQPMMDRGGYTF. CDR3 DNA sequence: TGTGCCAGCAGCCAACCTATGATGGACAGAGGTGGCTACACCTTC. The full variable domain, with the rest looked up from reference TRBV11-2 and TRBJ1-2, is EAGVAQSPRYKIIEKRQSVAFWCNPISGHATLYWYQQILGQGPKLLIQFQNNGVVDDSQLPKDRFSAERLKGVDSTLKIQPAKLEDSAVYLCASSQPMMDRGGYTFGSGTRLTVV.

The CDR3 is CASSPILNEKLFF. The DNA of the CDR3 is TGTGCCAGCTCCCCGATACTAAATGAAAAACTGTTTTTT. The chain combines TRBV7-8 with TRBJ1-4; D remains unclear. CDR1 SGHVS and CDR2 FQNEAQ come from the germline V gene. Trimming cost V 8 bases and J 5 bases, with 12 bases left between them. The CDR3 length is 13 residues.

Only one count was recorded for this clone. The genes are TRBV28 and TRBJ2-7, with D possibly matching TRBD2 (6 bases). The V end was cut by 5 bases, the J end by 7 bases, with 21 bases between. In germline, CDR1 is MDHEN, CDR2 SYDVKM. The CDR3 covers 15 residues. DNA of the CDR3: TGTGCCAGCAGTACAAAAACTAGCCCCCTTAGGGAGCAGTACTTC. Translated, it gives CASSTKTSPLREQYF.

The rearrangement links TRBV3-1 (or the pseudogene TRBV3-2) to TRBJ2-7, with D hard to call. Deletions cut 0 bases from V and 5 bases from J, with 5 bases between. The CDR3 is 12 amino acids. Germline V CDR1 and CDR2: LGHDT, YNNKEL (reference sequence). CDR3 coding DNA: TGTGCCAGCAGCCAAGACACGGACGAGCAGTACTTC. Protein: CASSQDTDEQYF.